The 16 T cell receptor beta chains listed next were all sequenced from one sample in a study of CD8 T cells in ankylosing spondylitis. TCRdb re-analysed the 5' RACE reads in MiXCR, keeping a single row per CDR3 protein. The data show 250,000 to 350,000 distinct CDR3 sequences, 20% to 25% seen once. The specimen sequenced was blood, either unsorted or a sorted T cell fraction (not recorded which). These receptors came from a female donor with ankylosing spondylitis or in good health (not recorded which).

The chain employs TRBV7-8 and TRBJ1-5; the D is unclear. Deletions cut 4 bases from V and 9 bases from J, with 10 bases between. Per germline, CDR1 SGHVS and CDR2 FQNEAQ. The CDR3 runs to 12 residues. CDR3 protein: CASSSSVMPQHF. DNA of the CDR3: TGTGCCAGCAGCTCGTCCGTTATGCCCCAGCATTTT.

The V and J genes are TRBV20-1 and TRBJ2-7, with D hard to call. Germline CDR1 and CDR2: DFQATT and SNEGSKA (reference sequence). V gave up 4 bases and J gave up 6 bases, with 13 bases separating them. The CDR3 sequence is 12 residues long. The CDR3 nucleotides are TGCAGTGCTACCGACTGGTCGGTCGAGCAGTACTTC. It translates to CSATDWSVEQYF.

This clonotype appeared a few times. The CDR3 region is CSVVPTVSAYEQYF. In DNA, the CDR3 is TGCAGCGTTGTTCCGACAGTTTCGGCGTACGAGCAGTACTTC. This chain links TRBV29-1 with TRBJ2-7; D possibly corresponds to TRBD1 (5 bases). Deletions cut 4 bases from V and 4 bases from J, with 17 bases between. Per germline, CDR1 SQVTM and CDR2 ANQGSEA. The CDR3 loop spans 14 amino acids.

The chain uses TRBV20-1 and TRBJ2-7; tentatively, D is TRBD1 (5 bases). Germline lookup yields CDR1 DFQATT and CDR2 SNEGSKA (reference sequence). CDR3 length: 15 residues. V lost 6 bases to trimming and J lost 0 bases, with 18 bases between them. The CDR3 spells CSATQPRQTSYEQYF. The CDR3 bases are TGCAGTGCAACCCAACCGAGACAGACCTCCTACGAGCAGTACTTC.

This clonotype was picked up a small number of times. The chain is built from TRBV15 and TRBJ2-7; maybe TRBD1 (5 bases). Trimming took 1 base from V and 7 from J, leaving 8 bases between them. The CDR3 runs 12 residues. The germline CDR1 and CDR2 sequences are LNHNV and YYDKDF (reference sequence). Written as DNA, the CDR3 is TGTGCCACCAGCAGAGCTCGACAGGAGCAGTACTTC. Its translation is CATSRARQEQYF.

The V gene is TRBV6-1, the J gene TRBJ1-4; 7 bases are a match to TRBD1. The CDR3 is 14 residues long. V dropped 6 bases and J dropped 8; count of bases not matched to a gene: 9. Germline V gene data show CDR1 as MNHNS and CDR2 as SASEGT. The CDR3 nucleotides are TGTGCCAGCAGCTTCGACAGGGTTGCAGAAAAACTGTTTTTT. The encoded protein is CASSFDRVAEKLFF.

The CDR3 DNA is TGCAGTGCCGCGCTAGCGAATGAGCAGTTCTTC. It translates to CSAALANEQFF. The chain combines TRBV20-1 with TRBJ2-1; possibly TRBD2 for D (6 bases). Germline CDR1 and CDR2: DFQATT and SNEGSKA (reference sequence). This CDR3 is 11 amino acids long. Trimming took 6 bases from V and 7 from J, leaving 10 bases between them.

This clonotype appeared a few times. V is TRBV7-6 and J is TRBJ2-1, with 8 bases aligning to TRBD1. CDR3 length: 13 residues. The J segment lost 12 bases and the V segment lost 5 bases, leaving 9 bases of the junction unmatched. Germline loops: CDR1 SGHVS, CDR2 FNYEAQ. The CDR3 loop reads CASSPPDRGSQFF. CDR3 in DNA: TGTGCCAGCAGCCCCCCCGACAGGGGCTCGCAGTTCTTC.

This clonotype was seen once. The V and J genes are TRBV9 and TRBJ2-1; D unresolved. Trimming removed 0 bases from V and 0 bases from J, with 10 bases in between. Germline CDR1 is SGDLS and CDR2 is YYNGEE. There are 16 residues in the CDR3. CDR3 DNA: TGTGCCAGCAGCGTAGGTTGGGGTAGCTCCTACAATGAGCAGTTCTTC. This translates into CASSVGWGSSYNEQFF. Full variable domain (outside the CDR3, taken from reference TRBV9 and TRBJ2-1): DSGVTQTPKHLITATGQRVTLRCSPRSGDLSVYWYQQSLDQGLQFLIQYYNGEERAKGNILERFSAQQFPDLHSELNLSSLELGDSALYFCASSVGWGSSYNEQFFGPGTRLTVL.

This clonotype has at least ten counts. V usage is TRBV5-1 and J usage is TRBJ2-1, with TRBD2 identical over 8 bases. Germline V gene lookup returns CDR1 SGHRS and CDR2 YFSETQ. Trimming at V came to 4 bases and at J to 8 bases, leaving 11 bases not matched to a gene. The CDR3 sequence is 15 residues long. In DNA, the CDR3 is TGCGCCAGCAGCGAGACGGGACTAGGGCGAGATGAGCAGTTCTTC. Its translation is CASSETGLGRDEQFF.

The chain uses TRBV10-3 and TRBJ1-6; the match to TRBD1 covers 9 bases. The germline V gene encodes CDR1 ENHRY and CDR2 SYGVKD. This CDR3 is 15 amino acids long. With 2 bases clipped from V and 7 bases from J, the junction kept 3 bases outside the gene matches. The CDR3, as DNA: TGTGCCATCAGTGAGGGGACAGGGACCAATTCACCCCTCCACTTT. Amino acids: CAISEGTGTNSPLHF.

This clonotype was detected ten times or more. The genes are TRBV20-1 and TRBJ2-2, with TRBD2 identical over 7 bases. The CDR3 is 15 residues long. J gave up 5 bases and V 5 bases, and 11 bases lay outside the gene matches. Germline V gene sequence: CDR1 DFQATT, CDR2 SNEGSKA (reference sequence). The CDR3 sequence is CSASRLAPGTGELFF. DNA for the CDR3: TGCAGTGCTTCTCGACTAGCCCCGGGGACCGGGGAGCTGTTTTTT.

There are a few counts of this clonotype. The chain is built from TRBV5-5 and TRBJ2-1; tentative D call: TRBD2 (6 bases). The germline CDR1 and CDR2 sequences are SGHKS and YYEKEE (reference sequence). Trimming pared 4 bases from V and 8 bases from J, leaving 13 bases between. The CDR3 is 13 residues long. This chain's CDR3 is CASSPEGDDEQFF. The DNA of the CDR3 is TGTGCCAGCAGCCCGGAGGGCGATGATGAGCAGTTCTTC.

The CDR3: CAIRRSGGRGNTEAFF. The CDR3 region has the DNA TGTGCCATCAGACGGTCAGGGGGCAGGGGGAACACTGAAGCTTTCTTT. The rearrangement joins TRBV10-3 to TRBJ1-1; 8 nucleotides line up with TRBD1. V shed 6 bases and J 1 base; nucleotides not matched to a gene: 10. Germline values: CDR1 ENHRY, CDR2 SYGVKD. The CDR3 covers 16 residues.

V usage is TRBV10-3 and J usage is TRBJ2-7, with TRBD1 matching 7 bases. V was pared by 6 bases and J by 6 bases, with 11 bases of the junction left unmatched. There are 14 residues in the CDR3. Germline CDR1 and CDR2: ENHRY and SYGVKD. The CDR3 bases are TGTGCCATCAGCCGAGGGGGCTCCCGGAGCGAGCAGTACTTC. Its translation: CAISRGGSRSEQYF.

The chain uses TRBV18 and TRBJ2-7; D perhaps matches TRBD2 (5 bases). The CDR3 consists of 14 residues. The V end lost 3 bases, the J end lost 3 bases, and 12 bases lay between the germline ends. CDR1 is KGHSH and CDR2 is LQKENI in the germline V gene. Here the CDR3 reads CASSPSERNYEQYF. DNA of the CDR3: TGTGCCAGCTCACCGTCGGAGCGGAACTACGAGCAGTACTTC.